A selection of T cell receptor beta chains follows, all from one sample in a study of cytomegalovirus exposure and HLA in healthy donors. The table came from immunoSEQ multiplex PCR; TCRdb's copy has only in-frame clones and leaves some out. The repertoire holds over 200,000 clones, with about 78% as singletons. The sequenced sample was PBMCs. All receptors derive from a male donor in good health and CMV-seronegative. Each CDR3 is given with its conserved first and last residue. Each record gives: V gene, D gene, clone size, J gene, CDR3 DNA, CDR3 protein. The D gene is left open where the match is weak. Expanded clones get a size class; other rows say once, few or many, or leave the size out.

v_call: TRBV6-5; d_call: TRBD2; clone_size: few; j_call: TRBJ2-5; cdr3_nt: TGTGCCAGCATTTGGTCTAGCGGGAGGGCCGAGACCCAGTACTTC; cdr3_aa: CASIWSSGRAETQYF
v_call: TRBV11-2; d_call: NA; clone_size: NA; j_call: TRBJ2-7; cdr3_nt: TGTGCCAGCAGCTTACAGGGACTTCGGGAGCAGTACTTC; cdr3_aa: CASSLQGLREQYF
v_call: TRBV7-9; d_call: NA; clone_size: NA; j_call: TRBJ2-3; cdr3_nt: TGTGCCAGCAGCCCACAGGTGGATACGCAGTATTTT; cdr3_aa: CASSPQVDTQYF
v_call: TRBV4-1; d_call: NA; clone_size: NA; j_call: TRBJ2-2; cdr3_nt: TGCGCCAGCAGCCAAGTCCCTGACACCGGGGAGCTGTTTTTT; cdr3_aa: CASSQVPDTGELFF
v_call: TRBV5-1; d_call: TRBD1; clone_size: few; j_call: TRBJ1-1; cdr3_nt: TGCGCCAGCAGCTTGGAGGGGACAGGGGGCATAAACACTGAAGCTTTCTTT; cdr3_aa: CASSLEGTGGINTEAFF
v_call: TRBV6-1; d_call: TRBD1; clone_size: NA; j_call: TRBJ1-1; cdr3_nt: TGTGCCAGCAGAGACAGGGCCTACACTGAAGCTTTCTTT; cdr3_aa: CASRDRAYTEAFF
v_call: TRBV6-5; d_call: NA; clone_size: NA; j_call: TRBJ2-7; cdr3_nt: TGTGCCAGCAGCCCCGGGAGCGGCAGCTCCTACGAGCAGTACTTC; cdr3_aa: CASSPGSGSSYEQYF
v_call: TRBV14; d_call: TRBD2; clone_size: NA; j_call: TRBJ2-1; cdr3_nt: TGTGCCAGCAGCCAGATTAGCGGGAGGGGAACCTACAATGAGCAGTTCTTC; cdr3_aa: CASSQISGRGTYNEQFF
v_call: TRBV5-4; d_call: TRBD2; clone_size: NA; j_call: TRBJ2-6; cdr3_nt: TGTGCCAGCAGCTCGGGACTAGCGGATTACTCTGGGGCCAACGTCCTGACTTTC; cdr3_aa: CASSSGLADYSGANVLTF
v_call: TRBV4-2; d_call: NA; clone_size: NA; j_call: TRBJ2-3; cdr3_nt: TGTGCCAGCAGCCAAGGACTAGAGGCAACAGATACGCAGTATTTT; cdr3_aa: CASSQGLEATDTQYF
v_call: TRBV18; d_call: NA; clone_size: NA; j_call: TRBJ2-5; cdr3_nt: TGTGCCAGCTCACCCATGTCACAAGAGACCCAGTACTTC; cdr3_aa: CASSPMSQETQYF
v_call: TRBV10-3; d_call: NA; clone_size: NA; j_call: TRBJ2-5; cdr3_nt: TGTGCCATCAGTGAGTCGTTCAAAGAGACCCAGTACTTC; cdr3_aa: CAISESFKETQYF
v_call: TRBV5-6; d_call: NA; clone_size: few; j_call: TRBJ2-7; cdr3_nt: TGTGCCAGCAGCTTCCCGGGACACCTTGTGACGCACGAGCAGTACTTC; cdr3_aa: CASSFPGHLVTHEQYF
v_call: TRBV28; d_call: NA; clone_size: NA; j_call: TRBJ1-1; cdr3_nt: TGTGCCAGCAGTCCGACCGGTCGGGGCACTGAAGCTTTCTTT; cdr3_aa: CASSPTGRGTEAFF
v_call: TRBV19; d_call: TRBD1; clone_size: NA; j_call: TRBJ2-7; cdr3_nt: TGTGCCAGTAGTATTGCCAGGGCAGGGGGCGAGCAGTACTTC; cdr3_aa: CASSIARAGGEQYF
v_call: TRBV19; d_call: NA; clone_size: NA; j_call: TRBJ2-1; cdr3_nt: TGTGCCAGTAGAGTCGACAGGAGCTCCTACAATGAGCAGTTCTTC; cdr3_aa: CASRVDRSSYNEQFF
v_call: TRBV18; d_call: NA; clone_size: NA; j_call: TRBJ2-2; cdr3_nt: TGTGCCAGCTCACCCCGCATTAGCGGAAACACCGGGGAGCTGTTTTTT; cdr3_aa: CASSPRISGNTGELFF
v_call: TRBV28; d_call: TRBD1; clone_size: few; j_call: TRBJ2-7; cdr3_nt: TGTGCCAGCAGTACAGGGGTCCACGAGCAGTACTTC; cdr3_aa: CASSTGVHEQYF
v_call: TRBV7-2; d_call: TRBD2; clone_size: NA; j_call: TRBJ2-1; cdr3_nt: TGTGCCAGCAGCTCACAAGGACTAGCTCCCTACAATGAGCAGTTCTTC; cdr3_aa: CASSSQGLAPYNEQFF
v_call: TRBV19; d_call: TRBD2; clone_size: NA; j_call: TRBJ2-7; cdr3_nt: TGTGCCAGTACGTCTCGCGGGAGCTCCTACGAGCAGTACTTC; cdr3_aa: CASTSRGSSYEQYF
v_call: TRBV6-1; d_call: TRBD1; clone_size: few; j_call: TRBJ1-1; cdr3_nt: TGTGCCAGCAGTGTACAGGGGGCCGTGAACACTGAAGCTTTCTTT; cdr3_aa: CASSVQGAVNTEAFF
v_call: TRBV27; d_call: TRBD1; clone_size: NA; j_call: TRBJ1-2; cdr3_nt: TGTGCCAGCAGTATACAGGGGAACCGTCCCATCTATGGCTACACCTTC; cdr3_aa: CASSIQGNRPIYGYTF
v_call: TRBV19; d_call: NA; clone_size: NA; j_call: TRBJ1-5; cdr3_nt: TGTGCCAGTAGTATTTATAAGGGGAATCAGCCCCAGCATTTT; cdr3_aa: CASSIYKGNQPQHF
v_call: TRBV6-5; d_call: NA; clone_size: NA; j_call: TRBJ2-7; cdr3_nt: TGTGCCAGCAGTTACTGGCCAGAGGGGGCCTACGAGCAGTACTTC; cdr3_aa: CASSYWPEGAYEQYF
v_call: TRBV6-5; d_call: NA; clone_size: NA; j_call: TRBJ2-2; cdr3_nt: TGTGCCAGCAGTTACTCTCAGACCGGGGAGCTGTTTTTT; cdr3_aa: CASSYSQTGELFF
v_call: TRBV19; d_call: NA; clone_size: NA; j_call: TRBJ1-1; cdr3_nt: TGTGCCAGTAGTCTCCGGAACAGCCGACCCCGTCACCCTCCTGCAGCTTTCTTT; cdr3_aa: CASSLRNSRPRHPPAAFF
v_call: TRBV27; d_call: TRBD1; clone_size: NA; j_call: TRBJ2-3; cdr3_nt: TGTGCCAGCACTCGCCAGGGGGCCACAGATACGCAGTATTTT; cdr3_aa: CASTRQGATDTQYF
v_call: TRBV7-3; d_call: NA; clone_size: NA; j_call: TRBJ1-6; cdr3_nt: TGTGCCAGCAGCTTTACCACCCATAGGAGCTCCTATAATTCACCCCTCCACTTT; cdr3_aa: CASSFTTHRSSYNSPLHF
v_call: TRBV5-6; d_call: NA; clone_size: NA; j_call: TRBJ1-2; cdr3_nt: TGTGCCAGCAGCTTGGTCCGGGGGGTAGACTATGGCTACACCTTC; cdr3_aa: CASSLVRGVDYGYTF
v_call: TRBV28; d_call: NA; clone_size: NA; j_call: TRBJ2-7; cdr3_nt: TGTGCCAGCAGTTTGGATCAGGGGAACCACGAGCAGTACTTC; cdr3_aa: CASSLDQGNHEQYF
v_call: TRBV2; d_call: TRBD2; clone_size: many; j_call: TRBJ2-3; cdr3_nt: TGTGCCAGCAGACGGGGGGGCGGCGGCGCCACAGATACGCAGTATTTT; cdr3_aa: CASRRGGGGATDTQYF
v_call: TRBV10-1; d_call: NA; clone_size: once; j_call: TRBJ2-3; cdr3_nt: TGCGCCAGCAGTGAAGAGTGGAGCACAGATACGCAGTATTTT; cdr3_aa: CASSEEWSTDTQYF
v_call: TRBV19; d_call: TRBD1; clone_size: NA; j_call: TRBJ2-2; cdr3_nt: TGTGCCAGTAGCGAGACAGGGGGTAGGGCCGGGGAGCTGTTTTTT; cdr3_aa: CASSETGGRAGELFF
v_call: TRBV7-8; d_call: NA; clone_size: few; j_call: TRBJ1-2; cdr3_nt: TGTGCCAGCAGCTTGACGACAGAAAAGATCTATGGCTACACCTTC; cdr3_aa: CASSLTTEKIYGYTF
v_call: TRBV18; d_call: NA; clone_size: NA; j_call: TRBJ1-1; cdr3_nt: TGTGCCAGCTCACTGGCGGGTTTGAACACTGAAGCTTTCTTT; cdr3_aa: CASSLAGLNTEAFF
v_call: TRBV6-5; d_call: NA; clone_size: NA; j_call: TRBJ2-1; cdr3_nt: TGTGCCAGCAGTTACAGGGGCCATGAGCAGTTCTTC; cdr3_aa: CASSYRGHEQFF
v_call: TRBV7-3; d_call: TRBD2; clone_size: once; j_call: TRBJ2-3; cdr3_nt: TGTGCCAGCAGCTCTTGGACTAGCGGGACTACAGATACGCAGTATTTT; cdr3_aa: CASSSWTSGTTDTQYF
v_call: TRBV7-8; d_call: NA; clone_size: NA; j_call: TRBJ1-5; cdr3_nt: TGTGCCAACAGCCCCGGGGGAGGGACGAGGAATCAGCCCCAGCATTTT; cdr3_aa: CANSPGGGTRNQPQHF
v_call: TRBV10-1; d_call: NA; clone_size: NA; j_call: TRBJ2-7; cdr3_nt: TGCGCCAGCAGCCCCTTGGGAACGGGAGTCGAGCAGTACTTC; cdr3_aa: CASSPLGTGVEQYF
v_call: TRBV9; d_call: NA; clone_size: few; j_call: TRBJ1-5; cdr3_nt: TGTGCCAGCAGCGCCTCAACAGGTTTCAATCAGCCCCAGCATTTT; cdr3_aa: CASSASTGFNQPQHF
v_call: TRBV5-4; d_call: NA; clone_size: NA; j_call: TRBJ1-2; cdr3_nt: TGTGCCAGCAGCCTACAGGGCATCTATGGCTACACCTTC; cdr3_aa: CASSLQGIYGYTF
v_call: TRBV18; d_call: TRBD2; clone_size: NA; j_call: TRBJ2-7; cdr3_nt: TGTGCCAGCTCATCTCCGGGACTACCAAACGAGCAGTACTTC; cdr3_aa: CASSSPGLPNEQYF
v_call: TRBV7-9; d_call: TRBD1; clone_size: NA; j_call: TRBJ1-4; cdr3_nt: TGTGCCAGCAGCTTACGTTCCCAGGGGGCGGAAAAACTGTTTTTT; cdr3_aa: CASSLRSQGAEKLFF
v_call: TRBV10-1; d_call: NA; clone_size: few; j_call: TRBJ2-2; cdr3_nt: TGCGCCAGCAGTGCCGAGCCCGGGGAGCTGTTTTTT; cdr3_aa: CASSAEPGELFF
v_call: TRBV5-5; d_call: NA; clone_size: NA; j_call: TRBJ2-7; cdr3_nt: TGTGCCAGCAGCTTGGGCAGGGGACCCTACGAGCAGTACTTC; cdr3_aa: CASSLGRGPYEQYF